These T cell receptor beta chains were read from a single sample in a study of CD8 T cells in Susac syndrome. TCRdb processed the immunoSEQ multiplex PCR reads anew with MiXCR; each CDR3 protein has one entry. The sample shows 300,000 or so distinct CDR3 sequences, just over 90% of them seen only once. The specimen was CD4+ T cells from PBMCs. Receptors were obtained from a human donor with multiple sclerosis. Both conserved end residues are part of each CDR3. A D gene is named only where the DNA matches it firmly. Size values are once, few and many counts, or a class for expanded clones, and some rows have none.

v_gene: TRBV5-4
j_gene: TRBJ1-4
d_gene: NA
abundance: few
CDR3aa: CASSLESPANGEKLFF
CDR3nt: TGTGCCAGCAGCTTGGAAAGTCCAGCTAATGGCGAAAAACTGTTTTTT

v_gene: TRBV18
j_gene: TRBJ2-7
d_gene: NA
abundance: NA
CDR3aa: CASSLRGTASYEQYF
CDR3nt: TGTGCCAGCTCACTCCGGGGGACAGCCTCCTACGAGCAGTACTTC

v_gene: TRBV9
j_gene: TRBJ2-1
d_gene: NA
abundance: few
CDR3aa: CASSPFSYNEQFF
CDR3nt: TGTGCCAGCAGCCCATTCTCCTACAATGAGCAGTTCTTC

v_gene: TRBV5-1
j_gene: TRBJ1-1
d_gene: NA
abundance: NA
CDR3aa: CASGPGTWDTEAFF
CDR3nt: TGCGCCAGCGGGCCCGGGACTTGGGACACTGAAGCTTTCTTT

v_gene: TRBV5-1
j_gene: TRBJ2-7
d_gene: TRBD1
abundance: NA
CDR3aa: CASSLWGQPGREQYF
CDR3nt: TGCGCCAGCAGCTTGTGGGGACAGCCCGGACGGGAGCAGTACTTC

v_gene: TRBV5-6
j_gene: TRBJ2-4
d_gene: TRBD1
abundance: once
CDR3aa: CASSRIQGAKGKNIQYF
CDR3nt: TGTGCCAGCAGCCGCATACAGGGGGCCAAGGGCAAAAACATTCAGTACTTC

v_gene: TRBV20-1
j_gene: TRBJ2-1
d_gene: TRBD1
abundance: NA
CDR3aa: CSADGTVDEQFF
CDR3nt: TGCAGTGCTGACGGGACAGTTGATGAGCAGTTCTTC

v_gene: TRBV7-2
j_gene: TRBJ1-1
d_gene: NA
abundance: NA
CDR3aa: CASSSFFRGNTEAFF
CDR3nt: TGTGCCAGCAGCTCCTTTTTCAGGGGGAACACTGAAGCTTTCTTT

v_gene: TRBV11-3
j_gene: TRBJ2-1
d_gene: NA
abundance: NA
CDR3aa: CASRTEGPDEQFF
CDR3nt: TGTGCCAGCCGGACCGAAGGGCCAGATGAGCAGTTCTTC

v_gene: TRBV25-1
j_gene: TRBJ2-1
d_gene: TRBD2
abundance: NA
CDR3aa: CASSEFSGTSYNEQFF
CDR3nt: TGTGCCAGCAGTGAATTTAGCGGGACATCCTACAATGAGCAGTTCTTC

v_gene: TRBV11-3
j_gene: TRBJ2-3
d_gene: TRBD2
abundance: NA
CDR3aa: CASSFGLAGGHTDTQYF
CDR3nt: TGTGCCAGCAGTTTCGGACTAGCGGGGGGGCACACAGATACGCAGTATTTT

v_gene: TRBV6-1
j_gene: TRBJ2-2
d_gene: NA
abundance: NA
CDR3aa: CASDRTDTGELFF
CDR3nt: TGTGCCAGTGATAGAACAGACACCGGGGAGCTGTTTTTT

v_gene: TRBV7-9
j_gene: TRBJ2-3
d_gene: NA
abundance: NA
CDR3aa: CASSLRWTTDTQYF
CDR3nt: TGTGCCAGCAGCTTACGGTGGACCACAGATACGCAGTATTTT

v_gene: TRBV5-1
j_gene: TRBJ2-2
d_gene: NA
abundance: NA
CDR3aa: CASSFSAGWPGELFF
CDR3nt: TGCGCCAGCAGCTTTTCGGCAGGGTGGCCCGGGGAGCTGTTTTTT

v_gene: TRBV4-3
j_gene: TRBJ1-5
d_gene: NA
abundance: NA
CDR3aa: CASSQDFGQPQHF
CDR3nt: TGCGCCAGCAGCCAAGATTTCGGTCAGCCCCAGCATTTT

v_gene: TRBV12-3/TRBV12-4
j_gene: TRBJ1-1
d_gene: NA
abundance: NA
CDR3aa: CASSSKSLNTEAFF
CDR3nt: TGTGCCAGCAGTTCTAAGAGTTTAAACACTGAAGCTTTCTTT

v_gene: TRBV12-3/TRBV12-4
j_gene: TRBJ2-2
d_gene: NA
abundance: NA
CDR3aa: CASSLFESLGRTGELFF
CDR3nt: TGTGCCAGCAGTTTATTCGAGTCGTTGGGAAGGACCGGGGAGCTGTTTTTT

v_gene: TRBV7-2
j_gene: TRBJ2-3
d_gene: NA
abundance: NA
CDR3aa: CASSPQHSTDTQYF
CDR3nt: TGTGCCAGCTCGCCACAGCATAGCACAGATACGCAGTATTTT

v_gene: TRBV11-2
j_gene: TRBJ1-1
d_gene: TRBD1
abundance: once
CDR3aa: CASSLDGTGGTEAFF
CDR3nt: TGTGCCAGCAGCTTAGACGGGACAGGGGGCACTGAAGCTTTCTTT

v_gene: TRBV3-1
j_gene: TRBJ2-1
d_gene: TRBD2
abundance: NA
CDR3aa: CASSQDGASGREEFF
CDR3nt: TGTGCCAGCAGCCAAGATGGGGCTAGCGGGAGAGAGGAGTTCTTC

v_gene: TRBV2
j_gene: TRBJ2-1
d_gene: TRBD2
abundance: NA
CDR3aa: CASSEAHGLAGGDEQFF
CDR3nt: TGTGCCAGCAGTGAAGCGCACGGACTAGCGGGCGGGGACGAGCAGTTCTTC

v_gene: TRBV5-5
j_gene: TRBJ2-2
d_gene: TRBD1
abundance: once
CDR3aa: CAGSLGQGWNTGELFF
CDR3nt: TGTGCCGGCAGCTTGGGACAGGGATGGAACACCGGGGAGCTGTTTTTT

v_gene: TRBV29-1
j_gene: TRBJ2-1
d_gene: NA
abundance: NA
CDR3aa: CSVEGGGPYNEQFF
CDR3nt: TGCAGCGTTGAAGGTGGCGGTCCCTACAATGAGCAGTTCTTC

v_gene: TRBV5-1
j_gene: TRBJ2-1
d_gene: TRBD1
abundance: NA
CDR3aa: CASNDRVNNEQFF
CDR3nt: TGCGCCAGCAATGACAGGGTTAACAATGAGCAGTTCTTC

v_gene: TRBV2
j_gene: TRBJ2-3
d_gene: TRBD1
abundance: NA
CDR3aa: CASRAQTGTPDTQYF
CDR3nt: TGTGCCAGCAGGGCCCAGACAGGGACGCCAGATACGCAGTATTTT

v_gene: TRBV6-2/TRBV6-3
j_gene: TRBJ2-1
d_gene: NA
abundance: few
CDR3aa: CASSKYNEQFF
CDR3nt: TGTGCCAGCAGTAAGTACAATGAGCAGTTCTTC

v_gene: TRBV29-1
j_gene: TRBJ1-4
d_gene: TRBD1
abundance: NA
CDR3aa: CSGQGGVDEKLFF
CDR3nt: TGCAGCGGCCAAGGGGGCGTAGACGAAAAACTGTTTTTT

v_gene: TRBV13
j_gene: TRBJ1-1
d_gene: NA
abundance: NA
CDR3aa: CASREGPTNTEAFF
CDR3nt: TGTGCCAGCAGGGAAGGACCAACGAACACTGAAGCTTTCTTT

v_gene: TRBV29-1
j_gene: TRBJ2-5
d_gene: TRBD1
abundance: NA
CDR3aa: CSVTTGGAFETQYF
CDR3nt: TGCAGCGTTACGACAGGGGGTGCCTTCGAGACCCAGTACTTC

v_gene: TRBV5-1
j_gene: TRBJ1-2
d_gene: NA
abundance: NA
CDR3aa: CASSFAITNYGYTF
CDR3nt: TGCGCCAGCAGCTTTGCGATAACTAACTATGGCTACACCTTC

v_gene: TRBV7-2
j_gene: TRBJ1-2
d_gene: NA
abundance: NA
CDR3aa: CASSASESVVRGYTF
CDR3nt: TGTGCCAGCAGCGCGTCGGAGTCGGTGGTGCGTGGCTACACCTTC

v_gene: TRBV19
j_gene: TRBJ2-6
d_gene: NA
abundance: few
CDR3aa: CASSSQTGANVLTF
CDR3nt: TGTGCCAGTAGTTCCCAAACAGGGGCCAACGTCCTGACTTTC

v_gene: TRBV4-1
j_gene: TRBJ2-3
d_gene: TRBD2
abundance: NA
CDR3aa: CASSQEASGDTDTQYF
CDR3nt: TGCGCCAGCAGCCAAGAAGCTAGCGGAGACACAGATACGCAGTATTTT

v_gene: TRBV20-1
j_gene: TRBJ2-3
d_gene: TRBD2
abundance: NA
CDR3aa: CSPTSGGDTQYF
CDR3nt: TGCAGTCCTACTAGCGGCGGAGATACGCAGTATTTT

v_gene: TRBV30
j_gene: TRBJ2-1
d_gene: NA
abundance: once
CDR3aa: CAWSAGRSYNEQFF
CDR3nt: TGTGCCTGGAGTGCCGGGCGCTCCTACAATGAGCAGTTCTTC

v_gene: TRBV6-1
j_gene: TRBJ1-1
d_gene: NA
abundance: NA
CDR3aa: CASSLRPHSDTEAFF
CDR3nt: TGTGCCAGCAGTTTAAGGCCCCACAGTGACACTGAAGCTTTCTTT

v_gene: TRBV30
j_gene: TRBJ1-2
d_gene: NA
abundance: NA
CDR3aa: CAWSVRYGYTF
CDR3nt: TGTGCCTGGAGTGTTCGCTATGGCTACACCTTC

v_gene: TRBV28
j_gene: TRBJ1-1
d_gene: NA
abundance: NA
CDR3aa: CASGGTPRGAFF
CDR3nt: TGTGCCAGTGGGGGCACACCCCGAGGGGCTTTCTTT

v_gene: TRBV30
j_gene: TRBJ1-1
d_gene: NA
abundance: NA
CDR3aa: CAGGTARHTEAFF
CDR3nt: TGTGCCGGTGGGACCGCACGACACACTGAAGCTTTCTTT

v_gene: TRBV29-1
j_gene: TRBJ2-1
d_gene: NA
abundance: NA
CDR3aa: CSVVPAGIGYNEQFF
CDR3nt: TGCAGCGTGGTTCCTGCGGGGATAGGCTACAATGAGCAGTTCTTC

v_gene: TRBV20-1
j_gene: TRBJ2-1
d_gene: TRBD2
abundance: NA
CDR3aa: CSARARGGGLEQFF
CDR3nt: TGCAGTGCTAGAGCGCGGGGGGGAGGTTTAGAGCAGTTCTTC

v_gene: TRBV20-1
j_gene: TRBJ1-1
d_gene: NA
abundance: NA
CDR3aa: CSARDWTNTEAFF
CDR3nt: TGCAGTGCTAGAGATTGGACGAACACTGAAGCTTTCTTT

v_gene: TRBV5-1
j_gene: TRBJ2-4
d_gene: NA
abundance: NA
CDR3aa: CASSTTDSGGIQYF
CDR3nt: TGCGCCAGCAGCACCACGGACTCTGGAGGCATTCAGTACTTC

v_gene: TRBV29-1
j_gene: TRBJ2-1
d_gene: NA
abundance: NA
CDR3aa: CSVEDDEAGKGDEQFF
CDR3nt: TGCAGCGTTGAAGATGACGAAGCGGGTAAGGGGGATGAGCAGTTCTTC

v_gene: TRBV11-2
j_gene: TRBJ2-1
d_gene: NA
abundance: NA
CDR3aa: CASSLEPNNEQFF
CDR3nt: TGTGCCAGCAGCTTAGAACCAAACAATGAGCAGTTCTTC

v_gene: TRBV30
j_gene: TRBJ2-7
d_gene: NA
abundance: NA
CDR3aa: CAWRPSSSGYEQYF
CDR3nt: TGTGCCTGGCGCCCCTCCTCATCAGGCTACGAGCAGTACTTC

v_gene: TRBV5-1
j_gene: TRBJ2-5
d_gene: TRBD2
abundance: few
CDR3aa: CASSLALAEETQYF
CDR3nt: TGTGCCAGCAGCTTAGCGCTAGCGGAAGAGACCCAGTACTTC

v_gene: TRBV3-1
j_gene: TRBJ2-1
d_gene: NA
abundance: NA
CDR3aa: CASSQRESYNEQFF
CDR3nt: TGTGCCAGCAGCCAACGGGAGTCTTACAATGAGCAGTTCTTC

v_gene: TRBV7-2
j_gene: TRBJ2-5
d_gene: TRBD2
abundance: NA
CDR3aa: CASSRGTSGGETQYF
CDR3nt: TGTGCCAGCAGCCGAGGGACTAGCGGGGGCGAGACCCAGTACTTC

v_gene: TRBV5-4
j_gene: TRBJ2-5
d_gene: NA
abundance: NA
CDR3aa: CASSLDPLGETQYF
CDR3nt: TGTGCCAGCAGCTTGGACCCACTTGGAGAGACCCAGTACTTC

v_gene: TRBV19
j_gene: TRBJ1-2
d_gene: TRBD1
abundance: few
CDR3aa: CASNPTGNYGYTF
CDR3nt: TGTGCCAGTAATCCGACAGGGAATTATGGCTACACCTTC

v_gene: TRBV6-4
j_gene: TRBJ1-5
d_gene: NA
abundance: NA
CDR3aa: CASSEQGDQPQHF
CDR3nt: TGTGCCAGCAGTGAACAGGGAGATCAGCCCCAGCATTTT

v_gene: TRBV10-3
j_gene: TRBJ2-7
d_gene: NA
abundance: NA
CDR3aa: CAPPDGFLYEQYF
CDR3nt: TGTGCCCCTCCAGATGGGTTTTTATACGAGCAGTACTTC

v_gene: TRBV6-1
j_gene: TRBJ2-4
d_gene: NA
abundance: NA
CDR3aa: CASSEMTLRQYF
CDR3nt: TGTGCCAGCAGTGAAATGACACTCCGTCAGTACTTC

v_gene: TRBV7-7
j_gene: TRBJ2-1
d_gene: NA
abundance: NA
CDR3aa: CASSSGGSYNEQFF
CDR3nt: TGTGCTAGCAGCTCCGGGGGCAGCTACAATGAGCAGTTCTTC

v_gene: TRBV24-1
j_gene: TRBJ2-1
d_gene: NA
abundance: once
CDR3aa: CATSSQGPQQFF
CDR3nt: TGTGCCACCAGTTCCCAGGGGCCCCAGCAGTTCTTC

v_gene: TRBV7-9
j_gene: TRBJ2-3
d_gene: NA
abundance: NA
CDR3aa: CASSVTTGRDTQYF
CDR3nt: TGTGCCAGCAGCGTTACCACAGGGAGAGATACGCAGTATTTT

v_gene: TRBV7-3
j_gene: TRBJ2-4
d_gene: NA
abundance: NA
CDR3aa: CASSLGRGGGNIQYF
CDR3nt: TGTGCCAGCAGCCTCGGCCGCGGCGGAGGGAACATTCAGTACTTC

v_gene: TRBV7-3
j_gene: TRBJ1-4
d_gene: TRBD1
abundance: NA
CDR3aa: CASSRMGQANEKLFF
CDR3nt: TGTGCCAGCAGCCGTATGGGACAGGCGAATGAAAAACTGTTTTTT